Following are 21 T cell receptor beta chains from one sample sequenced in a study of blood T cell repertoires in COVID-19. The protocol was immunoSEQ multiplex PCR, while the TCRdb copy is restricted to in-frame clones and leaves out a portion. The sample lists approximately 40,000 clones; 75% to 90% were seen once. The sequenced sample consisted of peripheral blood. The receptors were gathered from a man in his 60s with active or convalescent COVID-19.

The chain has TRBV6-5 and TRBJ2-1, with 11 bases aligning to TRBD2. This CDR3 is 14 amino acids long. Germline values: CDR1 MNHEY, CDR2 SVGAGI. Trimming removed 8 bases from V and 4 bases from J; junction bases left unmatched: 4. In DNA, the CDR3 is TGTGCCAGCGGGCTAGCGGGAGGATACAATGAGCAGTTCTTC. Its translation: CASGLAGGYNEQFF.

This chain uses TRBV6-2 or TRBV6-3 with TRBJ2-7; 8 bases map to TRBD2. This CDR3 comprises 14 residues. V shed 4 bases and J 6 bases; nucleotides not matched to a gene: 8. The germline CDR1 and CDR2 sequences are MNHEY and SVGEGT. The DNA of the CDR3 is TGTGCCAGCAGTTGGGTAGCGGGAATAGGCGAGCAGTACGTC. Amino acid sequence: CASSWVAGIGEQYV.

J is TRBJ2-3 and V is TRBV7-2; 11 bases agree with TRBD1. The germline CDR1 and CDR2 sequences are SGHTA and FQGNSA. The J segment lost 0 bases and the V segment lost 3 bases, leaving 11 bases of the junction unmatched. The CDR3 contains 19 residues. CDR3 nucleotides: TGTGCCAGCAGCTTCCCCGGACAGGGGGCTGATGCTAGCACAGATACGCAGTATTTT. Its translation is CASSFPGQGADASTDTQYF.

The V call is TRBV3-1 (or the pseudogene TRBV3-2), the J call TRBJ1-1, with a tentative D call TRBD1 (6 bases). This CDR3 has 14 amino acids. Trimming took off 4 bases at V and 3 bases at J, with 12 bases between the two ends. CDR1 and CDR2 from the germline V gene are LGHDT and YNNKEL (reference sequence). CDR3: CASSLGGGDTEAFF. CDR3 bases: TGTGCCAGCAGCCTAGGGGGGGGAGACACTGAAGCTTTCTTT.

This chain connects TRBV11-2 to TRBJ1-2, with D possibly TRBD1 on 6 matching bases. This CDR3 comprises 15 residues. CDR1 SGHAT and CDR2 FQNNGV come from the germline V gene. The V end was cut by 4 bases, the J end by 4 bases, with 16 bases between. CDR3 sequence reads: CASSSWTASRYGYTF. In DNA, the CDR3 is TGTGCCAGCAGCTCTTGGACAGCATCCCGCTATGGCTACACCTTC. The entire variable domain, with the rest obtained from reference TRBV11-2 and TRBJ1-2, is as follows: EAGVAQSPRYKIIEKRQSVAFWCNPISGHATLYWYQQILGQGPKLLIQFQNNGVVDDSQLPKDRFSAERLKGVDSTLKIQPAKLEDSAVYLCASSSWTASRYGYTFGSGTRLTVV.

The rearrangement uses TRBV4-1 and TRBJ1-2, with 7 nucleotides matching TRBD1. Germline assignment: CDR1 MGHRA and CDR2 YSYEKL. The CDR3 has 15 amino acids. With 2 bases clipped from V and 0 bases from J, the junction kept 3 bases outside the gene matches. The chain's CDR3 is CASSQSGQANYGYTF. The CDR3 bases are TGCGCCAGCAGCCAATCCGGACAGGCTAACTATGGCTACACCTTC.

This chain uses TRBV27 with TRBJ2-3; the match to TRBD2 covers 7 bases. V dropped 3 bases and J dropped 1; count of bases not matched to a gene: 4. The CDR3 has 15 residues. Germline V gene sequence: CDR1 MNHEY, CDR2 SMNVEV (reference sequence). Here the CDR3 reads CASSLGGSRTDTQYF. In DNA, the CDR3 is TGTGCCAGCAGTTTGGGGGGGAGTCGCACAGATACGCAGTATTTT.

The chain joins TRBV19 to TRBJ1-5; D is perhaps TRBD1 (5 bases). Germline values: CDR1 LNHDA, CDR2 SQIVND (reference sequence). The length of the CDR3 is 18 residues. V was shortened by 2 bases and J by 3 bases, with 20 bases between the two germline ends. The CDR3 DNA reads as TGTGCCAGTAGTATATCAGGTGGGAGCGGGGGACCCAATCAGCCCCAGCATTTT. This encodes CASSISGGSGGPNQPQHF.

V gene TRBV4-2 combines with J gene TRBJ1-4; TRBD1 matches at 7 bases. The CDR3 is 16 residues long. Germline assignment: CDR1 LGHNA and CDR2 YNFKEQ. V was pared by 2 bases and J by 4 bases, with 7 bases of the junction left unmatched. The CDR3 sequence is CASSQPPGTVNEKLFF. The CDR3 DNA reads as TGTGCCAGCAGCCAACCTCCCGGGACAGTTAATGAAAAACTGTTTTTT.

The chain employs TRBV27 and TRBJ1-1; D is perhaps TRBD1 (5 bases). Trimming stripped 3 bases from V and 0 bases from J, with 11 bases between. The CDR3 sequence is 15 residues long. In germline, CDR1 is MNHEY, CDR2 SMNVEV (reference sequence). CDR3: CASSFRGVMNTEAFF. CDR3 bases: TGTGCCAGCAGTTTCCGGGGGGTGATGAACACTGAAGCTTTCTTT.

The V gene is TRBV7-8, the J gene TRBJ2-1; 8 nucleotides match TRBD2. The ends lost 5 bases at V and 8 bases at J; junction bases unmatched: 8. The CDR3 runs 14 residues. CDR1 and CDR2 (germline): SGHVS, FQNEAQ. This CDR3 is CASSTSGGSDEQFF. The CDR3 coding sequence is TGTGCCAGCAGCACCTCGGGGGGGAGCGATGAGCAGTTCTTC.

V usage is TRBV5-1 and J usage is TRBJ2-3; the match to TRBD1 covers 8 bases. V lost 3 bases, J lost 3 bases, and 9 bases stayed unmatched. The CDR3 is 16 amino acids. Germline CDR1 and CDR2: SGHRS and YFSETQ. The CDR3 spells CASSSLGQGLTDTQYF. CDR3 DNA: TGCGCCAGCAGCTCTCTAGGACAGGGATTAACAGATACGCAGTATTTT.

DNA for the CDR3: TGTGCCAGCAGTGGACTCGACAGGGACGGCTACACCTTC. It yields the protein CASSGLDRDGYTF. The chain combines TRBV25-1 with TRBJ1-2, with 7 bases lining up with TRBD1. V was clipped by 4 bases and J by 8 bases; unmatched bases: 7. From germline, CDR1 is MGHDK and CDR2 SYGVNS. The CDR3 contains 13 residues.

The chain joins TRBV14 to TRBJ1-1, with D tentatively TRBD1 (5 bases). Trimming pared 0 bases from V and 4 bases from J, leaving 15 bases between. Germline-derived CDR1 and CDR2 are SGHDN and FVKESK. CDR3 length equals 16 residues. For the CDR3, the DNA is TGTGCCAGCAGCCAAGAAAGGAAGGGGATTGGCACTGAAGCTTTCTTT. It specifies CASSQERKGIGTEAFF.

The V call is TRBV5-1, the J call TRBJ2-2, with TRBD1 identical over 7 bases. Per the germline V gene, CDR1 is SGHRS and CDR2 is YFSETQ. V lost 2 bases, J lost 5 bases, and 6 bases stayed unmatched. CDR3 length equals 15 residues. The CDR3 nucleotides read TGCGCCAGCAGCTTTGAGGGGGCGTGGACCGGGGAGCTGTTTTTT. The encoded protein is CASSFEGAWTGELFF.

The chain employs TRBV11-3 and TRBJ1-1, with D possibly being TRBD1 (5 bases). V was clipped by 1 base and J by 5 bases, with 14 bases between them. Germline V gene lookup returns CDR1 SGHNT and CDR2 YENEEA. The CDR3 runs to 15 residues. Written as DNA, the CDR3 is TGTGCCAGCAGCTTAGCCAAGGGGCCTACGACTGAAGCTTTCTTT. As protein: CASSLAKGPTTEAFF.

This chain joins TRBV6-6 and TRBJ1-5; D possibly corresponds to TRBD1 (5 bases). The CDR3 loop spans 13 amino acids. Germline assignment: CDR1 MNHNY and CDR2 SVGAGI (reference sequence). V lost 4 bases and J 15 bases, leaving 19 bases between the germline ends. As DNA, the CDR3 is TGTGCCAGCAGTTCACCCGGGGGTACCTCGTGGCATTTT. The encoded protein is CASSSPGGTSWHF.

The chain uses TRBV5-1 and TRBJ2-3; 8 nucleotides align to TRBD1. This CDR3 region has 15 residues. CDR1 is SGHRS and CDR2 is YFSETQ in the germline V gene. J lost 3 bases, V lost 3 bases, and 6 bases had no gene match. The CDR3 spells CASSWTGMGTDTQYF. Here the CDR3 DNA reads TGCGCCAGCAGCTGGACAGGGATGGGGACAGATACGCAGTATTTT.

The V gene is TRBV3-1 (or the pseudogene TRBV3-2), the J gene TRBJ1-5, with no clear D. There are 18 residues in the CDR3. Germline CDR1 LGHDT, CDR2 YNNKEL (reference sequence). Between the trimmed V and J ends, which lost 1 base and 0 bases, there was a span of 16 bases. Here the CDR3 reads CASSQVPLRAISNQPQHF. The CDR3 region has the DNA TGTGCCAGCAGCCAAGTCCCTCTCAGAGCGATTAGCAATCAGCCCCAGCATTTT.

The chain uses TRBV6-5 and TRBJ1-6, with unresolved D. Per the germline V gene, CDR1 is MNHEY and CDR2 is SVGAGI. Trimming cost V 6 bases and J 17 bases, with 17 bases left between them. CDR3 length: 12 residues. DNA of the CDR3: TGTGCCAGCAGGAACAGCCCCGAAACAGTCCACTTT. Protein sequence: CASRNSPETVHF.

The CDR3 nucleotides are TGCGCCAGCCGATTAAGAGGGACCGGGGAGCTGTTTTTT. Translated, it gives CASRLRGTGELFF. The rearrangement links TRBV5-1 to TRBJ2-2, with D perhaps matching TRBD2 (5 bases). The CDR3 length is 13 residues. Germline CDR1 SGHRS, CDR2 YFSETQ. V gave up 7 bases and J gave up 5 bases, with 12 bases separating them. The whole variable domain, filled in from reference TRBV5-1 and TRBJ2-2, reads KAGVTQTPRYLIKTRGQQVTLSCSPISGHRSVSWYQQTPGQGLQFLFEYFSETQRNKGNFPGRFSGRQFSNSRSEMNVSTLELGDSALYLCASRLRGTGELFFGEGSRLTVL.